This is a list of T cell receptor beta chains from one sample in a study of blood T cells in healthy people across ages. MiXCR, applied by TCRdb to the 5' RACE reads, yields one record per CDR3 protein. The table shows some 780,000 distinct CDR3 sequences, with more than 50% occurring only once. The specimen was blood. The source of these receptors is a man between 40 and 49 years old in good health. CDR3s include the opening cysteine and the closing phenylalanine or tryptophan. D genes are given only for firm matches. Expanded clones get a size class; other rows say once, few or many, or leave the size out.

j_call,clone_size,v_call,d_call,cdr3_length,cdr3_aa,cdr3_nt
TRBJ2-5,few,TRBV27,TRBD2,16,CASSPRTSGRGETQYF,TGTGCCAGCAGCCCTAGGACTAGCGGGAGGGGAGAGACCCAGTACTTC
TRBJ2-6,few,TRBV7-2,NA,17,CASSLGFGGPGANVLTF,TGTGCCAGCAGCTTAGGGTTCGGGGGTCCCGGGGCCAACGTCCTGACTTTC
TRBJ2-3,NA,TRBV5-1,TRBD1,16,CASSFNRGAQGDTQYF,TGCGCCAGCAGCTTCAACAGGGGAGCCCAGGGAGATACGCAGTATTTT
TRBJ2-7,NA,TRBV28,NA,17,CASSFHSWDPNSGEQYF,TGTGCCAGCAGTTTCCATAGCTGGGACCCGAACTCGGGGGAGCAGTACTTC
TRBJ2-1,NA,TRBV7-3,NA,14,CASSSSPGGSEQFF,TGTGCCAGCAGCTCGTCCCCTGGGGGTAGCGAGCAGTTCTTC
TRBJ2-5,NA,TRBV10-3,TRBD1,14,CAISVVQGKETQYF,TGTGCCATCAGTGTGGTACAGGGGAAAGAGACCCAGTACTTC
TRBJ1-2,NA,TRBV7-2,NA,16,CASSYDLLTGNYGYTF,TGTGCCAGCAGCTACGATCTCTTGACGGGGAACTATGGCTACACCTTC
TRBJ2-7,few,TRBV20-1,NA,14,CSARETGLSYEQYF,TGCAGTGCTAGGGAGACAGGCCTTTCCTACGAGCAGTACTTC
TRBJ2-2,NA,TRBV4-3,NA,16,CASSQDGPPNTGELFF,TGCGCCAGCAGCCAAGATGGGCCACCGAACACCGGGGAGCTGTTTTTT
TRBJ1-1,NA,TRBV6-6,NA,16,CASSYGQNRMNTEAFF,TGTGCCAGCAGTTACGGACAGAACCGCATGAACACTGAAGCTTTCTTT
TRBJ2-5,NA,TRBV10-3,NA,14,CAIAGGGQEETQYF,TGTGCCATCGCTGGAGGTGGGCAGGAGGAGACCCAGTACTTC
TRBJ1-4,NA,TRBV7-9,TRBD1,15,CASSLIAGGNEKLFF,TGTGCCAGCAGCTTAATCGCAGGGGGCAATGAAAAACTGTTTTTT
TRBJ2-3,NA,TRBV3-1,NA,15,CASSQPGRRTDTQYF,TGTGCCAGCAGCCAACCCGGAAGACGCACAGATACGCAGTATTTT
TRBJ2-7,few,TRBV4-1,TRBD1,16,CASSQDLGQGEDEQYF,TGCGCCAGCAGCCAAGATCTGGGGCAGGGGGAAGACGAGCAGTACTTC
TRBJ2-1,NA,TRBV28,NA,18,CASSLPTSTISSYNEQFF,TGTGCCAGCAGTCTCCCCACGTCCACAATAAGCTCCTACAATGAGCAGTTCTTC
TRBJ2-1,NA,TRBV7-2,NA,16,CASSPQGRTPYNEQFF,TGTGCCAGCAGCCCCCAGGGTCGCACCCCCTACAATGAGCAGTTCTTC
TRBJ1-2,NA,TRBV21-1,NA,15,CASSFLRTAPYGYTF,TGTGCCAGCAGCTTCCTCCGCACAGCTCCCTATGGCTACACCTTC
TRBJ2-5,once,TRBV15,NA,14,CATSRVPGVETQYF,TGTGCCACCAGCAGAGTGCCGGGGGTAGAGACCCAGTACTTC
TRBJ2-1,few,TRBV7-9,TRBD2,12,CASLGLADEQFF,TGTGCCAGCCTAGGACTAGCCGACGAGCAGTTCTTC
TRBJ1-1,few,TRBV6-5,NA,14,CASSVAGPNTEAFF,TGTGCCAGCTCAGTGGCGGGGCCGAACACTGAAGCTTTCTTT
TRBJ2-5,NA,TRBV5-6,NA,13,CASSIGSSETQYF,TGTGCCAGCAGCATTGGGTCCTCGGAGACCCAGTACTTC
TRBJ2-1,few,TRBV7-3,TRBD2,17,CASSSNSLAGIYNEQFF,TGTGCCAGCAGCTCCAATTCGTTAGCGGGGATCTACAATGAGCAGTTCTTC
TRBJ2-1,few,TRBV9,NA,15,CASRKGQGQSNEQFF,TGTGCCTCCCGAAAAGGGCAGGGACAATCAAATGAGCAGTTCTTC
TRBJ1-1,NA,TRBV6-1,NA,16,CASSEALLGGVTEAFF,TGTGCCAGCAGTGAAGCGCTTCTTGGGGGAGTTACTGAAGCTTTCTTT
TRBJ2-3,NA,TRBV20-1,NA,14,CSARGHRGADTQYF,TGCAGTGCTAGGGGACACCGAGGCGCAGATACGCAGTATTTT
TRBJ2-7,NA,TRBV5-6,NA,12,CASSLQGREQYF,TGTGCCAGCAGCCTTCAGGGACGCGAGCAGTACTTC
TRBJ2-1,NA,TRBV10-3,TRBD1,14,CAISEGQGANEQFF,TGTGCCATCAGTGAGGGACAGGGGGCCAATGAGCAGTTCTTC
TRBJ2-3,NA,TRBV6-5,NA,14,CASSYQRELDTQYF,TGTGCCAGCAGTTACCAACGGGAGTTAGATACGCAGTATTTT
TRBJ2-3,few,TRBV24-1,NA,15,CATGKRDSDTDTQYF,TGTGCCACCGGAAAGAGGGATAGTGACACAGATACGCAGTATTTT
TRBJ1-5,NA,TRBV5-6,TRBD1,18,CASSFFAGQGGQNQPQHF,TGTGCCAGCAGCTTTTTCGCCGGACAGGGAGGACAGAATCAGCCCCAGCATTTT
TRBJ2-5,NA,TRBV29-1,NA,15,CSVRADRLYQETQYF,TGCAGCGTCAGGGCCGATCGTCTCTACCAAGAGACCCAGTACTTC
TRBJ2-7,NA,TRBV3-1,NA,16,CASSQLYGGPYNEQYF,TGTGCCAGCAGCCAACTATACGGGGGGCCCTACAATGAGCAGTACTTC
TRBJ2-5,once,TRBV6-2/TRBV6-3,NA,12,CASSHTQETQYF,TGTGCCAGCAGCCATACCCAGGAGACCCAGTACTTC